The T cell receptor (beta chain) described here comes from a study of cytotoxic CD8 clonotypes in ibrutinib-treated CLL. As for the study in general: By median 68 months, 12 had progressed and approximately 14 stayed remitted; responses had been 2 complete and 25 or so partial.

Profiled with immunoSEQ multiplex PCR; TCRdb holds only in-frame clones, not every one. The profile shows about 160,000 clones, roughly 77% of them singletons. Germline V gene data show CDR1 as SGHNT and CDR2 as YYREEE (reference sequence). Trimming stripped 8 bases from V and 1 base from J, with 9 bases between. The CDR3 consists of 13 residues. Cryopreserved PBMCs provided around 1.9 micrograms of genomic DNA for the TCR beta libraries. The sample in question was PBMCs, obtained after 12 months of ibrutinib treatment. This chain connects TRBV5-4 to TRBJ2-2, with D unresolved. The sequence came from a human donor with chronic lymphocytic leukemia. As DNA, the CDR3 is TGTGCCAGTCTCTCCCTGAACACCGGGGAGCTGTTTTTT. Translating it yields CASLSLNTGELFF.